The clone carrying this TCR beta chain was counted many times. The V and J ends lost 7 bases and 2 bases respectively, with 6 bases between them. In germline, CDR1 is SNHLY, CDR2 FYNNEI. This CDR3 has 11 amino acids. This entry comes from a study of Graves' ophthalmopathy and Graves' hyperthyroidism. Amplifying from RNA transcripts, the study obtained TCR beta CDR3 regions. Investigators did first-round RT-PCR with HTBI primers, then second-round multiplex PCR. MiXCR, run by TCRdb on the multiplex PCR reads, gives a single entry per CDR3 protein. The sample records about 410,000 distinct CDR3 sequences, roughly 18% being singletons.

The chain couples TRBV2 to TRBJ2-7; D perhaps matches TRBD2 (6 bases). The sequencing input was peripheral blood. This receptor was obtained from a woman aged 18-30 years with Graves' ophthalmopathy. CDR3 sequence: CASTSAYEQYF. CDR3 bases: TGTGCCAGCACTAGCGCCTACGAGCAGTACTTC.